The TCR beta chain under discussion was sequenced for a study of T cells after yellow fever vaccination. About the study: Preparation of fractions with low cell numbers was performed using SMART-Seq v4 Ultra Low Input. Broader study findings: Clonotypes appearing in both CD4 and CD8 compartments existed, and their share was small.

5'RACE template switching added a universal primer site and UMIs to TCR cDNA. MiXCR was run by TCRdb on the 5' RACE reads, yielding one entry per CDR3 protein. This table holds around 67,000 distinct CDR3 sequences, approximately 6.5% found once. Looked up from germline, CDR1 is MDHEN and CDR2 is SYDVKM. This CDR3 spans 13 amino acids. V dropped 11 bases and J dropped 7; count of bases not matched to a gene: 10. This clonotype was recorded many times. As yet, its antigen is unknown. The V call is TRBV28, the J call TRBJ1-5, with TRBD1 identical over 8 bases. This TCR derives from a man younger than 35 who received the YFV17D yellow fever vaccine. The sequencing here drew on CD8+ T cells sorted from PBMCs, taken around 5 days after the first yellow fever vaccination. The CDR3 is CACLDRGLQPQHF. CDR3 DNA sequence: TGTGCCTGTCTAGACAGGGGTCTCCAGCCCCAGCATTTT. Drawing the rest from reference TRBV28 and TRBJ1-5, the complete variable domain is DVKVTQSSRYLVKRTGEKVFLECVQDMDHENMFWYRQDPGLGLRLIYFSYDVKMKEKGDIPEGYSVSREKKERFSLILESASTNQTSMYLCACLDRGLQPQHFGDGTRLSIL.